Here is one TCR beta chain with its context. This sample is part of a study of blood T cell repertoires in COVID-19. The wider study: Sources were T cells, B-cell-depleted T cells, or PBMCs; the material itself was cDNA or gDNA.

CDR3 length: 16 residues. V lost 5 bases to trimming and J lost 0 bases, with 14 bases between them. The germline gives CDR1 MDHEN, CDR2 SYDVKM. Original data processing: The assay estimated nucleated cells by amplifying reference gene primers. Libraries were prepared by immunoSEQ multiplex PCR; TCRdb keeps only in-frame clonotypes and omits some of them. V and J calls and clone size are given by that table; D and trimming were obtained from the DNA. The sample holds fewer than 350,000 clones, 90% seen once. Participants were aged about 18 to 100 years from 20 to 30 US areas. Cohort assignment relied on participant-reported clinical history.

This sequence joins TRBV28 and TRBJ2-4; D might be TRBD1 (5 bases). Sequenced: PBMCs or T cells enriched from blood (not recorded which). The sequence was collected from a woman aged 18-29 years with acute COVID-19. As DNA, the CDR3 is TGTGCCAGCAGTAAATGGACACCGGTAGCCAAAAACATTCAGTACTTC. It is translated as CASSKWTPVAKNIQYF.